The TCR beta chain described here comes from a study of shared clonotypes between healthy human individuals (dated by TCRdb to the early 2020s). Broadly, across the study: A few men and two women, aged 18 to 49 years, made up the cohort. For each donor, CD4 naive and CD4 memory were each given three plates, CD8 naive was given two plates, and CD8 memory was given one plate. To estimate repertoire size and how much clonotype sharing occurs between individuals, the study deeply sequenced the blood TCR repertoires of five healthy adults. To increase sequencing depth and limit assay-specific biases, different laboratories used diverse techniques to prepare libraries and sequence TCR repertoires. Between about 0.85 and 8.9 billion PBMCs per donor were obtained by leukapheresis.

The study at large found these results: Naive subsets generally had larger estimated clonotype richness than memory subsets. Pairwise subsampling indicated that sequencing depth was expected to affect the degree of clonotype sharing among donors. Sampling was restricted to blood, and TCR repertoires in tissues likely differ from the TCR repertoires found in blood. Incomplete sequencing was indicated by rarefaction of sorted-subset datasets, despite the large sequencing depth. Higher generation probabilities were observed for clonotypes shared by all four sorted-subset donors than for non-shared clonotypes. Across a few donors, approximately 5% of naive CD4, more than 3% of naive CD8, 2.3% of memory CD4, and over 0.35% of memory CD8 clonotypes were shared. Because the study included only a small number of donors, the genetic and exposure-history diversity represented was limited.

Using the deep immunoSEQ assay, multiplex PCR amplified TCR CDR3 regions from genomic DNA. Extracted genomic DNA from each cell subset was distributed evenly across all wells of several immunoSEQ 96-well plates, and each plate was treated as a replicate. For sorted subsets, each replicate PCR was loaded with 200 ng genomic DNA, equivalent to about 30,000 T cell genomes. Purified libraries were measured with a Qubit 3.0 fluorometer, size-checked on a Bioanalyzer 2100, and measured again with the KAPA Library Quantification kit. Every immunoSEQ 96-well plate was sequenced on a dedicated single-read 150-cycle Illumina NextSeq 550 flow cell. In the original analysis: The immunoSEQ output contained only junctional sequences without quality scores, so filtering could not match that applied to full-length reads. To assign V/J genes and CDR3, sequences were annotated against IMGT germline references using PyIR, a Python wrapper for IgBLAST v1.9. Reads were removed for weak V/J assignments (E-value above 1e-6), missing CDR3, stop codons, out-of-frame junctions, or ambiguous translated residues. V3J clonotypes were defined by identical inferred V gene, J gene, and CDR3 amino acid sequence. Percentage overlap between repertoires was calculated by dividing the number of shared unique clonotypes by the size of the smaller repertoire. RTK rarefaction, the Chao1 estimator, and Recon v2.1 estimates of unobserved clonotypes were used to assess repertoire richness. Generation probabilities were computed with OLGA for all TCRbeta clonotypes obtained by the gDNA method from four donors. Held by TCRdb, this immuneACCESS table contains in-frame sequences only and omits some clones. Under half of the omission traces to an unresolved V gene where checked; the cause of the rest is unknown. The V and J calls and clone size are taken from that table; D and trimming were inferred from the DNA. Recorded for this sample are about 2.3 million clones; about 92% of them occurred a single time. The top ten clones comprise roughly 0.36% of the sample.

V is clipped by 5 bases and J by 5 bases, and the sequence between their germline boundaries is 20 bases long. The germline V gene encodes CDR1 SGHVS and CDR2 FNYEAQ. From its cysteine to its phenylalanine, the CDR3 spans 16 amino acids. This entry keeps only the CDR3 DNA: 48 bases, framed from base 1. The donors were healthy, HIV-negative adults with no recently reported acute infections or vaccinations. Every donor was a Caucasian adult residing in Nashville, Tennessee, USA. Magnetic negative selection was used to enrich CD4+ T cells, after which naive cells were positively selected on CD45RA and the negative fraction became the memory subset. Blood was collected by leukapheresis, and PBMCs were isolated by Ficoll-Histopaque density gradient centrifugation and then cryopreserved in liquid nitrogen vapor phase. Analytical flow cytometry was used to check the purity and quantity of each magnetically sorted T cell population. Genomic DNA was isolated from each sorted fraction and quantified by UV absorbance on a Nanodrop 2000c.

Worth noting for this clone: The specificity of this receptor is unknown. No much larger clonotype is one base removed from it; base qualities were not supplied.

Sample: naive CD4+ T cells from PBMCs. This specimen's cell subset or site label, per the study, means: CD45RA+ positively selected. The receptor comes from a young man in good health. Some clones in this sample may be carry-over from other donors' samples. The chain is assembled from TRBV7-6 and TRBJ2-3; TRBD2 is possibly the D segment (6 matching bases). The CDR3 protein: CASSATGGPAEDTQYF. The nucleotides read TGTGCCAGCAGCGCTACCGGAGGGCCGGCGGAAGATACGCAGTATTTT.